Included here is one TCR beta chain sequence, with context. Its antigen is as yet unknown. Germline CDR1 and CDR2: KGHSH and LQKENI. The V and J ends lost 3 bases and 6 bases respectively, with 13 bases between them. The CDR3 is 14 amino acids. The data were obtained in a study of T cell responses to AZD1222 COVID-19 vaccine. TCRdb's table, derived via immunoSEQ multiplex PCR, lists solely in-frame clones and lacks some. This table holds over 85,000 clones, almost 85% found once. Study-wide points: Clonal diversity was possibly underestimated; the donors were predominantly white British and more often female. Spike-specific TCRs gained breadth and depth after people received two AZD1222 doses. Repertoires were collected only later (after the peak T cell response had occurred).

Sequences were derived from peripheral blood, sampled on day 0 of AZD1222 vaccination. The rearrangement joins TRBV18 to TRBJ2-3; tentatively, D is TRBD1 (5 bases). This TCR came from an adult in good health. CDR3 DNA: TGTGCCAGCTCACCTCAGGGTCTGAGCGATACGCAGTATTTT. Translating gives CASSPQGLSDTQYF.